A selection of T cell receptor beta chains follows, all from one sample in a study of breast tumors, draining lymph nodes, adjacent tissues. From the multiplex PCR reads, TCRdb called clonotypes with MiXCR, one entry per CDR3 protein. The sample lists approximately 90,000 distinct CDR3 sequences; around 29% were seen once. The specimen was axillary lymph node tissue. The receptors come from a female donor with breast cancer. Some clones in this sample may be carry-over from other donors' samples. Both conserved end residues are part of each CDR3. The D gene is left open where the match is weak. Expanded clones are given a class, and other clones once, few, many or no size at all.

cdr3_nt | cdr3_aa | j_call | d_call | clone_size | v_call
TGCGCCAGCAGCCAAGTCACCGAGGGATTCTACGAGCAGTACTTC | CASSQVTEGFYEQYF | TRBJ2-7 | - | many | TRBV4-1
TGCGCCAGCAGCCAGGGACAGCCGAACACTGAAGCTTTCTTT | CASSQGQPNTEAFF | TRBJ1-1 | TRBD1 | few | TRBV4-1
TGCAGTGAATTTCTTAGCGCGAATGAGCAGTTCTTC | CSEFLSANEQFF | TRBJ2-1 | - | - | TRBV20-1
TGTGCCAGCAGCCAAGATGGGGCGGACAATGAGCAGTTCTTC | CASSQDGADNEQFF | TRBJ2-1 | - | many | TRBV3-1
TGTGCCAGCAGCCAGGTAGACAGGATCTACTTC | CASSQVDRIYF | TRBJ1-2 | - | - | TRBV5-6
TGCGCCAGCAGCCGAGGGACGGCTAACTATGGCTACACCTTC | CASSRGTANYGYTF | TRBJ1-2 | - | many | TRBV4-3
TGCGCCAGCGGTTACGGGTTACAAGAGACCCAGTACTTC | CASGYGLQETQYF | TRBJ2-5 | - | many | TRBV5-1
TGTGCCAGCAGCTTAGCCGGGGGGGCTAATTCACCCCTCCACTTT | CASSLAGGANSPLHF | TRBJ1-6 | - | many | TRBV11-2
TGCGCCAGCAGCCCCCAGGTGGGCCCCTACGAGCAGTACTTC | CASSPQVGPYEQYF | TRBJ2-7 | - | many | TRBV4-1
TGTGCCAGCAGTGTTCCGGCTTTCTTT | CASSVPAFF | TRBJ1-1 | - | once | TRBV6-1
TGCAGTGCTGATGGACAGGGGAAGAGACCTGAAGCTTTCTTT | CSADGQGKRPEAFF | TRBJ1-1 | TRBD1 | many | TRBV20-1
TGTGCCAGCAGCTTAGCTCCAGAGTATGGCTACACCTTC | CASSLAPEYGYTF | TRBJ1-2 | - | many | TRBV7-2
TGTGCCAGCAGTGAGGGGCTAGCGGGTGCAGAGCAGTTCTTC | CASSEGLAGAEQFF | TRBJ2-1 | TRBD2 | many | TRBV27
TGTGCCAGCAGCCAATTGGCCGGGACTAGCGGGTACGAGCAGTACTTC | CASSQLAGTSGYEQYF | TRBJ2-7 | TRBD2 | many | TRBV3-1
TGCGCCAGCAGCCCCAAGAGCGGGAGTCACTACAATGAGCAGTTCTTC | CASSPKSGSHYNEQFF | TRBJ2-1 | TRBD2 | many | TRBV5-1
TGTGCCAGCAGCCCGGGTGGAAGGGGTTACGGGCAGCACTTC | CASSPGGRGYGQHF | TRBJ2-7 | - | - | TRBV5-6
TGCGCCAGCAGCTCGGAGGTATCCGGGGAGCTGTTTTTT | CASSSEVSGELFF | TRBJ2-2 | - | many | TRBV5-1
TGTGCCAGCAGTATCGGTTCCACGGGCTACACCTTC | CASSIGSTGYTF | TRBJ1-2 | - | many | TRBV6-1
TGTGCCAGCTCACCCGGTCGGCCTACTGAGGGCTACACCTTC | CASSPGRPTEGYTF | TRBJ1-2 | - | many | TRBV18
TGTGCCAGTAGGTCAGGGCTAGGCACTGAAGCTTTCTTT | CASRSGLGTEAFF | TRBJ1-1 | - | - | TRBV19
TGTGCCAGCAGCTTAAACTCGGGGGTGTTGGGCGGAGCCCTCCACTTT | CASSLNSGVLGGALHF | TRBJ1-6 | - | many | TRBV5-6
TGTGCCAGCTCAGAGGAGAAGTCCTACGAGCAGTACTTC | CASSEEKSYEQYF | TRBJ2-7 | - | many | TRBV18
TGTGCCACCAGCAGAGATAGGGGCGGCGCTGAGCAGTTCTTC | CATSRDRGGAEQFF | TRBJ2-1 | - | many | TRBV15
TGCAGCAAGGGACTAGCGGACTACAATGAGCAGTTCTTC | CSKGLADYNEQFF | TRBJ2-1 | TRBD2 | - | TRBV20-1
TGTGCCAGCAGTGACGACCATTATCAGCCCCAGCATTTT | CASSDDHYQPQHF | TRBJ1-5 | - | - | TRBV12-3/TRBV12-4
TGTGCCAGCAGTGAAGCCGCGGGATGGAATTATGGCTACACCTTC | CASSEAAGWNYGYTF | TRBJ1-2 | - | many | TRBV2
TGCGCCAGCAGCCAAGGTCCTCAAGCGGGGTACAATAAGCAGTTCTTC | CASSQGPQAGYNKQFF | TRBJ2-1 | TRBD2 | - | TRBV4-1
TGTGCCACCAGCAGAGGGGGCGGCAAGGGCCCCTACGAGCAGTTTCGGGCGGTCTCAGGCTACACCTTC | CATSRGGGKGPYEQFRAVSGYTF | TRBJ1-2 | - | - | TRBV15
TGTGCCAGCAGCCATTTATGGGGGTTCGATAATTCACCCCTCCACTTT | CASSHLWGFDNSPLHF | TRBJ1-6 | - | many | TRBV3-1
TGTGCCAGCAGTTCCAACTCGGGAACGAGGGAGCCCCAGCATTTT | CASSSNSGTREPQHF | TRBJ1-5 | - | many | TRBV6-5
TGTGCCAGCAGCCCTGACGGATATAGCAATCAGCCCCAGCATTTT | CASSPDGYSNQPQHF | TRBJ1-5 | - | many | TRBV7-6
TGTGCCAGCAGTCACTCGAGACTAGCGGGAGACTACGAGCAGTACTTC | CASSHSRLAGDYEQYF | TRBJ2-7 | TRBD2 | many | TRBV6-2/TRBV6-3
TGTGCCAGCAGCCGAGGGACAGGGAGCACAGATACGCAGTATTTT | CASSRGTGSTDTQYF | TRBJ2-3 | TRBD1 | many | TRBV4-2
TGCGCCAGCAGCCCCGGGACTAGGAATGGCGAGCAGTACTTC | CASSPGTRNGEQYF | TRBJ2-7 | TRBD2 | many | TRBV4-3
TGTGCCAGCAGCGTAGGAGGTGGGGGCAGGAACACTGAAGCTTTCTTT | CASSVGGGGRNTEAFF | TRBJ1-1 | - | - | TRBV9
TGTGCCAGCAGTCGGGGACTAGCGGGAGGGCCGGGGGAGCAGTACTTC | CASSRGLAGGPGEQYF | TRBJ2-7 | TRBD2 | many | TRBV6-5
TGTGCCAGCAGCCAGGCCGGAGACATTAAAGGAAACACCATATATTTT | CASSQAGDIKGNTIYF | TRBJ1-3 | - | many | TRBV4-2
TGTGCCTGGAGCGGGGGGGCAGGGGACAATGAGCAGTTCTTC | CAWSGGAGDNEQFF | TRBJ2-1 | TRBD2 | - | TRBV30
TGTGCCAGCAGTCCACAGGGTGCCTCTGGAAACACCATATATTTT | CASSPQGASGNTIYF | TRBJ1-3 | - | many | TRBV28
TGTGCCAGCAGCTTGCGGCTTTGGCAAGATACGGTTAGGGACTACACCTTC | CASSLRLWQDTVRDYTF | TRBJ1-2 | - | - | TRBV5-8
TGTGCCAGCAGCTTACCCCTAGCGGAGGGGACAGATACGCAGTATTTT | CASSLPLAEGTDTQYF | TRBJ2-3 | TRBD2 | many | TRBV7-3
TGTGCCAGCAGCTCCACCGGGGGCGGTAATTCACCCCTCCACTTT | CASSSTGGGNSPLHF | TRBJ1-6 | - | many | TRBV7-2
TGCAGTTACGGACAGGGTTTTTATGGAAACACCATATATTTT | CSYGQGFYGNTIYF | TRBJ1-3 | TRBD1 | - | TRBV20-1
TGTGCCAGCAGTGAAGCGCAGAATCGTCGTGGCTACACCTTC | CASSEAQNRRGYTF | TRBJ1-2 | - | - | TRBV2
TGTGCCAGCAGCCCCTATCTACAAGAGACCCAGTACTTC | CASSPYLQETQYF | TRBJ2-5 | - | - | TRBV5-4
TGTGCCAGCAGCCCGACACCGATGAACACTGAAGCTTTCTTT | CASSPTPMNTEAFF | TRBJ1-1 | - | - | TRBV7-3